The 3 T cell receptor beta chains presented below share a single source sample, sequenced in a study of blood T cell repertoires in COVID-19. Profiled with immunoSEQ multiplex PCR; TCRdb holds only in-frame clones, not every one. Altogether 140,000 or so clones are present, 70% to 90% being singletons, with the ten largest covering approximately 2.5%. The sample consisted of peripheral blood. The receptors here all came from a human donor with acute or convalescent COVID-19. The donor label of this sample is uncertain.

This clone came up once. This chain uses TRBV9 with TRBJ2-3; 10 bases are a match to TRBD2. Germline CDR1 reads SGDLS; CDR2 reads YYNGEE. V trimming: 2 bases; J trimming: 1 base; junction bases outside the gene matches: 1. This CDR3 has 15 amino acids. CDR3 bases: TGTGCCAGCAGCGTCAGCGGGGGGGGCACAGATACGCAGTATTTT. It is translated as CASSVSGGGTDTQYF. Full variable domain (missing parts from reference TRBV9 and TRBJ2-3): DSGVTQTPKHLITATGQRVTLRCSPRSGDLSVYWYQQSLDQGLQFLIQYYNGEERAKGNILERFSAQQFPDLHSELNLSSLELGDSALYFCASSVSGGGTDTQYFGPGTRLTVL.

This clone has just one count. The rearrangement uses TRBV9 and TRBJ1-1, with TRBD1 matching over 7 bases. The germline CDR1 and CDR2 sequences are SGDLS and YYNGEE. The CDR3 consists of 15 residues. Trimming took 6 bases from V and 1 from J; bases not matched to a gene: 9. CDR3: CASTRTGDWNTEAFF. The CDR3 DNA reads TGTGCCAGCACCCGGACAGGAGACTGGAACACTGAAGCTTTCTTT.

The V call is TRBV18, the J call TRBJ2-3, with TRBD2 matching 7 bases. Germline CDR1 reads KGHSH; CDR2 reads LQKENI. After removal of 3 bases from V and 2 bases from J, the junction contained 5 bases not matched to a gene. This CDR3 is built from 15 residues. CDR3 amino acids: CASSPRLALTDTQYF. The CDR3 nucleotides are TGTGCCAGCTCACCCCGACTAGCCCTCACAGATACGCAGTATTTT.